This T cell receptor beta chain was identified in a study of blood T cell repertoires in COVID-19. Study at large: Samples came from the United States, Italy and Spain, spanning acute and convalescent COVID-19. PBMCs, B-cell-depleted T cells, or T cells provided the cDNA or gDNA that made up the material.

Per the study methods: Reference gene primer amplification gave nucleated cell count estimates. TCRdb's table, derived via immunoSEQ multiplex PCR, lists solely in-frame clones and lacks some. For V, J and clone size, that table is used; D and trimming come from the DNA. The repertoire holds tens of thousands of clones, with about 90% as singletons. The TCR sequence derives from a woman aged 80 or over with active COVID-19. Source material: peripheral blood.

CDR3 coding DNA: TGTGCCAGCAGGCGCGGGGGACTTAAGCCCTACGAGCAGTACTTC. Protein product: CASRRGGLKPYEQYF. The chain recombines TRBV11-2 with TRBJ2-7; 7 nucleotides match TRBD2. Germline CDR1 and CDR2: SGHAT and FQNNGV. This CDR3 is 15 amino acids long. The junction had 10 bases not matched to a gene; V was cut back by 6 bases and J by 2 bases.